This T cell receptor beta chain comes out of a study of blood T cell repertoires in COVID-19. TCRdb's table, derived via immunoSEQ multiplex PCR, lists solely in-frame clones and lacks some. The sample has 400,000 or so clones; around 91% are singletons. The germline V gene has CDR1 ENHRY and CDR2 SYGVKD. Trimming at V came to 6 bases and at J to 10 bases, leaving 14 bases not matched to a gene. CDR3 length: 14 residues. Two consecutive negative NP/OP PCR tests, clearance, or resolved symptoms defined Cohort 3 recovery. The TCR comes from a man younger than 30 who had recovered from COVID-19. This chain uses TRBV10-3 with TRBJ1-2; 7 nucleotides line up with TRBD1. The material sequenced was PBMCs or T cells enriched from blood (not recorded which). CDR3 coding DNA: TGTGCCATCAGGAAGGGGTGGGGGCAGGGGGACTACACCTTC. Its protein product is CAIRKGWGQGDYTF.